This T cell receptor beta chain was observed in a study of T cell changes during pregnancy in multiple sclerosis. Per the germline V gene, CDR1 is MNHNY and CDR2 is SVGAGI (reference sequence). Trimming stripped 6 bases from V and 2 bases from J, with 14 bases between. The CDR3 has 14 residues. TCRdb's table, derived via immunoSEQ multiplex PCR, lists solely in-frame clones and lacks some. The data contain 40,000 to 55,000 clones, 80% to 90% of them singletons. This clonotype was obtained from a female donor with multiple sclerosis, enrolled in a pregnancy study. Sequencing was performed on CD4+ T cells from peripheral blood mononuclear cells, taken after pregnancy. This chain uses TRBV6-6 with TRBJ2-7; perhaps TRBD1 as D (6 bases). As DNA, the CDR3 is TGTGCCAGCAGCCCTGAACAGGGAACCTACGAGCAGTACTTC. The encoded protein is CASSPEQGTYEQYF.